This T cell receptor beta chain was sequenced in a study of identifying expanded T cells in peripheral blood (dated by TCRdb to about 2019). Turning to the overall study: Separate aliquots of the same genomic DNA pool were sequenced to produce technical replicates, and four replicates were compared in pairs. General conclusions and limits of the study: The authors expected biological variance in healthy repertoires might increase further over much longer intervals such as months to years. Across all healthy donors, variance in clone template counts between approximately two-week samples was found to increase significantly with total template count. Both the number of clones called differentially abundant and the false-positive rate were significantly reduced by the beta-binomial model across all healthy-donor time intervals. The binomial model flagged around 1.2 differentially abundant clones between technical replicates but approximately 15 over roughly two weeks and over 18 over around four weeks.

During the collection period, no infections or other immune events were recorded for the healthy donors. Healthy-donor blood repertoires served as a training cohort to calibrate time-dependent variance in a beta-binomial model of T-cell clone differential abundance. The training cohort was composed of approximately ten healthy donors, 3 female and 7 male. An age range of roughly 29 to 65 years, with an average of about 45 years, was recorded for the donors. Obtained from a commercial supplier, whole blood was collected from each healthy donor at three time points set around two weeks apart. For immunosequencing, genomic DNA was extracted from unsorted whole blood. For this clone: Its antigen is still unknown. No much larger clonotype is one base removed from it; base qualities were not supplied.

The junction carries 12 bases between V and J, which are trimmed by 2 bases and 5 bases respectively. CDR1 and CDR2 are read off the germline V gene (reference sequence) as MNHEY and SMNVEV. The CDR3 runs 14 residues from the cysteine to the phenylalanine. Just the 42-base CDR3 DNA is kept, in frame starting at base 1. TCRbeta CDR3 regions were profiled with the immunoSEQ Assay using bias-controlled multiplex PCR amplification of genomic DNA. The source study handled its data this way. To quantify the absolute abundance of each unique TCRbeta CDR3 region, the sequences were collapsed and filtered. Differential abundance was tested with a binomial (Fisher-equivalent) model and with a beta-binomial model adding time-dependent variance fitted from healthy donors. Any clone with fewer than 5 combined templates was excluded, and a clone was called differentially abundant if its Benjamini-Hochberg FDR was below 0.01. Beta-binomial variance was modeled as a function of total template count across the two samples using the form v = (b*log(k)+a)^2. TCRdb holds this immuneACCESS table with in-frame rearrangements only. Some clones are missing; in checked studies, unresolved V genes explain under half, and the rest has no known cause. The V and J calls and clone size were taken over from that table, and D and trimming were inferred from the DNA. The sample records around 100,000 clones, around nine tenths of which are singletons. The ten top clones hold less than 20% of the sample.

The specimen sequenced was blood. The source of this sequence is a person between 18 and 75 years old in good health. Rearrangement joined TRBV27 to TRBJ1-1; the D gene is unclear. The bases read TGTGCCAGCAGTTTAGACGGGGTTAGGACTGAAGCTTTCTTT. It specifies CASSLDGVRTEAFF.